This record covers a single T cell receptor beta chain. Germline CDR1 reads LGHDT; CDR2 reads YNNKEL (reference sequence). Trimming pared 5 bases from V and 7 bases from J, leaving 26 bases between. This CDR3 has 18 amino acids. These data originate in a study of kidney transplant recipient with SARS-CoV-2 infection. MiXCR, applied by TCRdb to the reads, yields one record per CDR3 protein. The sample holds fewer than 250,000 distinct CDR3 sequences, 25% to 35% seen once. The clonotype comes from a male patient between 25 and 39 years old who had COVID-19 and was a kidney transplant recipient. Some T cells could come from the graft donor. The chain joins TRBV3-1 to TRBJ2-2; D is ambiguous. This material consisted of a blood sample, taken at baseline and between days 110 and 120 from a kidney transplant recipient. CDR3 in DNA: TGTGCCAGCAGCTTTACGACTCCCATTTCAGGCTTGAGCGGGGAGCTGTTTTTT. This sequence encodes CASSFTTPISGLSGELFF.